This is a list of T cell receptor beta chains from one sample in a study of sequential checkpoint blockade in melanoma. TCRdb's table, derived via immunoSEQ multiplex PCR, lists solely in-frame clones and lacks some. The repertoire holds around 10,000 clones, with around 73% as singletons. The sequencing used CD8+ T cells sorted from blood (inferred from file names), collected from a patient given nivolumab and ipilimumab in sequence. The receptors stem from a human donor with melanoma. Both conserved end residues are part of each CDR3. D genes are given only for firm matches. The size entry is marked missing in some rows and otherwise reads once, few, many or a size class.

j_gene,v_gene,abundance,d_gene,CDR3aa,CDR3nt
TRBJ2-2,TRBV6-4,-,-,CASSEVSGSTGELFF,TGTGCCAGCAGTGAGGTTTCTGGTAGCACCGGGGAGCTGTTTTTT
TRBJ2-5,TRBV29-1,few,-,CSADNEEETQYF,TGCAGCGCGGATAACGAGGAGGAGACCCAGTACTTC
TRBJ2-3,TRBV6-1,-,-,CASSGQVQTDTQYF,TGTGCCAGCAGTGGACAGGTCCAAACAGATACGCAGTATTTT
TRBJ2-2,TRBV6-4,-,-,CASSLGGTGELFF,TGTGCCAGCAGTCTAGGGGGCACCGGGGAGCTGTTTTTT
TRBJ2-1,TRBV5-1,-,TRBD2,CASSLASGRDEQFF,TGCGCCAGCAGCTTGGCTAGCGGGAGGGATGAGCAGTTCTTC
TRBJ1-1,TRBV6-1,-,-,CASSEDGQGNTEAFF,TGTGCCAGCAGTGAAGATGGGCAGGGAAACACTGAAGCTTTCTTT
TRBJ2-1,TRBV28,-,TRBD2,CASRTSGIYNEQFF,TGTGCCAGCAGGACTAGCGGGATTTACAATGAGCAGTTCTTC
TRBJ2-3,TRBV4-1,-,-,CASSQASGVRTDTQYF,TGCGCCAGCAGCCAAGCCTCAGGGGTTCGCACAGATACGCAGTATTTT
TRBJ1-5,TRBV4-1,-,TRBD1,CASSQDGGQGDQPQHF,TGCGCCAGCAGCCAAGATGGGGGACAGGGTGATCAGCCCCAGCATTTT
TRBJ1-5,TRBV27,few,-,CASSLGGVGYQPQHF,TGTGCCAGCAGTTTGGGGGGGGTGGGGTACCAGCCCCAGCATTTT
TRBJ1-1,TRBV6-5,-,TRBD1,CASTKTGTFEAFF,TGTGCCAGCACAAAGACAGGGACATTTGAAGCTTTCTTT
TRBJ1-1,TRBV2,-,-,CAYGNTEAFF,TGTGCCTACGGTAACACTGAAGCTTTCTTT
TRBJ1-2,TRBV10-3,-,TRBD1,CAGQGEEGYTF,TGTGCCGGACAGGGGGAGGAGGGCTACACCTTC
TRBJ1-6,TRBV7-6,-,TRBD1,CASSPELIQGSPLHF,TGTGCCAGCAGCCCGGAACTAATACAGGGGTCACCCCTCCACTTT
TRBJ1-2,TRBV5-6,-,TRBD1,CASSVQGSYGYTF,TGTGCCAGCAGCGTACAGGGGAGCTATGGCTACACCTTC
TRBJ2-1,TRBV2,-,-,CASRQSEQFF,TGTGCCAGCCGACAGTCAGAGCAGTTCTTC
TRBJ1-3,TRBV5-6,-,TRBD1,CASSLGTGSGNTIYF,TGTGCCAGCAGCTTGGGGACAGGGTCTGGAAACACCATATATTTT
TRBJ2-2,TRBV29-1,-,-,CSFGATNTGELFF,TGCAGCTTTGGTGCTACGAACACCGGGGAGCTGTTTTTT
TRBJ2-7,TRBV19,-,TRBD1,CASSIGTGGEQYF,TGTGCCAGTAGTATTGGGACAGGCGGCGAGCAGTACTTC
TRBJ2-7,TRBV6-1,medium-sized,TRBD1,CASSITGESYEQYF,TGTGCCAGCAGTATAACAGGGGAGTCCTACGAGCAGTACTTC
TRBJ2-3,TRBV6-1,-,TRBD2,CASSEESGGADTQYF,TGTGCCAGCAGTGAAGAGAGCGGGGGGGCCGATACGCAGTATTTT
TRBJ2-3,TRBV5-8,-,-,CASSYRDTGMDTQYF,TGTGCCAGCAGCTACCGGGACACGGGGATGGATACGCAGTATTTT
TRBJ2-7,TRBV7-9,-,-,CASSLGDSFEEYF,TGTGCCAGCAGCTTAGGGGACTCCTTTGAGGAGTACTTC
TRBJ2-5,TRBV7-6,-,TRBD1,CASSSTGGKQGGRETQYF,TGTGCCAGCAGCTCAACCGGGGGCAAACAGGGGGGAAGAGAGACCCAGTACTTC
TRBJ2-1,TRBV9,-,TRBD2,CASSPWTSGNNEQFF,TGTGCCAGCAGCCCCTGGACTAGCGGGAACAATGAGCAGTTCTTC
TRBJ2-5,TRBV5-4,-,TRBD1,CASSTSGQSLQETQYF,TGTGCCAGCAGCACGTCGGGACAGTCGCTCCAAGAGACCCAGTACTTC
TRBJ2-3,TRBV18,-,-,CASSPPTGSTDTQYF,TGTGCCAGCTCACCACCAACAGGTAGCACAGATACGCAGTATTTT
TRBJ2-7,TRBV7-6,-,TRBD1,CASSLVGGDEQYF,TGTGCCAGCAGCTTGGTAGGGGGCGACGAGCAGTACTTC
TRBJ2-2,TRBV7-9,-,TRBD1,CASSFSHRDRLSTGELFF,TGTGCCAGCAGCTTCTCCCACCGGGACAGGCTCTCGACCGGGGAGCTGTTTTTT
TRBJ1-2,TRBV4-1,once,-,CASSQLYGQPITNYGYTF,TGCGCCAGCAGCCAATTGTACGGACAGCCGATTACTAACTATGGCTACACCTTC
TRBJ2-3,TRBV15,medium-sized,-,CATSRIQGSDTQYF,TGTGCCACCAGCAGAATACAGGGTAGTGATACGCAGTATTTT
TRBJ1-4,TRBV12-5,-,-,CASGPLPLASGTTNEKLFF,TGTGCTAGTGGACCCCTGCCTCTGGCTAGTGGGACTACTAATGAAAAACTGTTTTTT
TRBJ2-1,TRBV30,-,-,CAWNEGYLGGEQFF,TGTGCCTGGAACGAGGGATACCTAGGGGGTGAGCAGTTCTTC
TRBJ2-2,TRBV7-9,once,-,CASSSSQGGQTGELFF,TGTGCCAGCAGCTCCTCACAGGGGGGGCAAACCGGGGAGCTGTTTTTT
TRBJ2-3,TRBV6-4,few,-,CASSDSTTDTQYF,TGTGCCAGCAGTGACTCGACAACAGATACGCAGTATTTT
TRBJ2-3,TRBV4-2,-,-,CASSQEEAPRTDTQYF,TGTGCCAGCAGCCAAGAAGAAGCACCTCGCACAGATACGCAGTATTTT